This TCR beta chain was observed in a study of technical replicates of blood from a few donors (dated by TCRdb to the late 2010s). Receptors were amplified or captured by the immunoSEQ multiplex PCR assay. Drawn from immuneACCESS, this table holds only the in-frame rearrangements with V and J called that TCRdb kept. Clones are partly lost; checked studies trace under half to an unresolved V gene and leave the rest unexplained. This sample is represented by some 80,000 clones; 95% to 97% of them were singletons. The ten most abundant clones make up around 0.31% of the sample. The CDR3, from cysteine to phenylalanine, totals 14 residues. The kept DNA is CDR3 alone, 42 bases in frame from the first base. V drops 2 bases and J drops 6 bases, leaving 12 bases in between. Taken from the germline V gene, the CDR1 and CDR2 loops are SGHTA and FQGTGA. A remark on this clone: Its cognate antigen has yet to be identified. No much larger clone exists at a distance of one base, and base qualities are not known.

The rearrangement combines TRBV7-3 with TRBJ2-3; TRBD2 is a possible D gene, resting on 6 matching bases. The sample consisted of T cells isolated from PBMCs. The TCR was taken from a human donor in good health. The CDR3 protein: CASSLGGGADTQYF. The bases read TGTGCCAGCAGCTTAGGAGGCGGGGCGGATACGCAGTATTTT.